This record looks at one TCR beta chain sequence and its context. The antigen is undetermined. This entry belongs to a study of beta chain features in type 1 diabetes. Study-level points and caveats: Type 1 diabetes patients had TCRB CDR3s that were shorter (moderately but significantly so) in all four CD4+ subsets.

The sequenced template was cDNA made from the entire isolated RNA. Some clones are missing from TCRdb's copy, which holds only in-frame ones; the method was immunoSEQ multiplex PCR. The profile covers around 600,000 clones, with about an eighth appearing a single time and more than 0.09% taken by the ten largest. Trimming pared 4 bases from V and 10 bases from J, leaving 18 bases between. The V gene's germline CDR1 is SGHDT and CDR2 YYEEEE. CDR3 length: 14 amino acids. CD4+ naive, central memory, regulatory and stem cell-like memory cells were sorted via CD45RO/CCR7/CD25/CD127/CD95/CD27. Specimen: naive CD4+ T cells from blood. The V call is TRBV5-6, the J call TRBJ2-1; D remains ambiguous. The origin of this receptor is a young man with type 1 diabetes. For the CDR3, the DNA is TGTGCCAGCAGCCCCCGGTTCCGAGAAAGGGAGCAGTTCTTC. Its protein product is CASSPRFREREQFF.